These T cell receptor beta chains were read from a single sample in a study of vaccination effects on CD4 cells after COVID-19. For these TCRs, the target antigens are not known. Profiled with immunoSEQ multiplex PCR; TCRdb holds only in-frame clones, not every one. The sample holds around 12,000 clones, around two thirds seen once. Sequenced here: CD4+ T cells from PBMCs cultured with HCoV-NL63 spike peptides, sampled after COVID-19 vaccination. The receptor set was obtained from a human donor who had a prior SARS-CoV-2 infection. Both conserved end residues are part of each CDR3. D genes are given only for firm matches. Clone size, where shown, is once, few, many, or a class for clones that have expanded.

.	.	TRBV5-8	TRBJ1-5	CASSFFGREDQPQHF	TGTGCCAGCAGCTTTTTCGGACGGGAAGATCAGCCCCAGCATTTT
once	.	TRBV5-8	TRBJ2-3	CASSFRDWGDTQYF	TGTGCCAGCAGCTTCCGGGACTGGGGAGATACGCAGTATTTT
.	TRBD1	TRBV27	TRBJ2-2	CASGAWTGNTGELFF	TGTGCCAGCGGAGCGTGGACAGGGAACACCGGGGAGCTGTTTTTT
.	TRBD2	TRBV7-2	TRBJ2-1	CASSLSLAGGQGEQFF	TGTGCCAGCAGCTTATCCTTAGCGGGGGGGCAGGGTGAGCAGTTCTTC
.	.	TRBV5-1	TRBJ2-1	CASSLVRTDYNEQFF	TGCGCCAGCAGCTTGGTAAGGACAGACTACAATGAGCAGTTCTTC
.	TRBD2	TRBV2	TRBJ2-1	CASSDLAAYSYNEQFF	TGTGCCAGCAGCGACCTAGCGGCCTACTCCTACAATGAGCAGTTCTTC
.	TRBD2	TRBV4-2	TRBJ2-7	CASSRVAGGLDEQYF	TGTGCCAGCAGCCGAGTAGCGGGGGGGCTGGACGAGCAGTACTTC
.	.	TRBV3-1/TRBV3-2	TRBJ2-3	CASSQAGTDTQYF	TGTGCCAGCAGCCAGGCAGGAACAGATACGCAGTATTTT
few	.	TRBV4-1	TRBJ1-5	CASSPQWLGGINQPQHF	TGCGCCAGCAGCCCCCAATGGTTGGGGGGCATCAATCAGCCCCAGCATTTT
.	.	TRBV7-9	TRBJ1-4	CASSEDGGVEKLFF	TGTGCCAGCAGCGAGGACGGGGGTGTTGAAAAACTGTTTTTT
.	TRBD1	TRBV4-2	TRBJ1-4	CASSPDREGHEKLFF	TGTGCCAGCAGCCCCGACAGGGAGGGGCATGAAAAACTGTTTTTT
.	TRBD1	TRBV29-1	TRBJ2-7	CSAGQSYEQYF	TGCAGCGCGGGACAGTCCTACGAGCAGTACTTC
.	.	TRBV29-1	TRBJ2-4	CSVARRDGPKNIQYF	TGCAGCGTTGCTCGAAGAGACGGACCCAAAAACATTCAGTACTTC
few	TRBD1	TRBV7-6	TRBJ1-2	CASSPGQGSSNYGYTF	TGTGCCAGCAGCCCGGGACAGGGGAGTAGTAACTATGGCTACACCTTC
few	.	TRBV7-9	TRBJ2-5	CASSLGSAQYF	TGTGCCAGCAGCTTAGGATCGGCCCAGTACTTC
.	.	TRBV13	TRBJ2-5	CASSLGPRNGETQYF	TGTGCCAGCAGCTTAGGTCCACGGAATGGGGAGACCCAGTACTTC
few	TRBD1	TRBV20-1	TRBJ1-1	CTKDRDTEAFF	TGCACCAAGGACAGGGATACTGAAGCTTTCTTT